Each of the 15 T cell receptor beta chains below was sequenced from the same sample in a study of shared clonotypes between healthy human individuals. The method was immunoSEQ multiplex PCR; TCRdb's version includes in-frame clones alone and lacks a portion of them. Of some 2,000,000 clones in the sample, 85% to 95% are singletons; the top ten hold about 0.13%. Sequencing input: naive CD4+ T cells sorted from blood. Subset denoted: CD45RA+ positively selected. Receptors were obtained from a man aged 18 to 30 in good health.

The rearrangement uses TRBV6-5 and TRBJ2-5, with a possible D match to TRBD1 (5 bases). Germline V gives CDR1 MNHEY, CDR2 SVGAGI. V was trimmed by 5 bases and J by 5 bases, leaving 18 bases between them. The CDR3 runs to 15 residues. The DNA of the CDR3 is TGTGCCAGCAGTACCCCCGGGCAGGGTGGGGAGACCCAGTACTTC. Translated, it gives CASSTPGQGGETQYF.

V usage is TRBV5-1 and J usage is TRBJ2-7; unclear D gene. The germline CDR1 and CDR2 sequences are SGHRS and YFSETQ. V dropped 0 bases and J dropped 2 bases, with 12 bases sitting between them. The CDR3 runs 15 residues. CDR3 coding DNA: TGCGCCAGCAGCTTGGCCCCTGGGCAGCCCTACGAGCAGTACTTC. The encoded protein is CASSLAPGQPYEQYF.

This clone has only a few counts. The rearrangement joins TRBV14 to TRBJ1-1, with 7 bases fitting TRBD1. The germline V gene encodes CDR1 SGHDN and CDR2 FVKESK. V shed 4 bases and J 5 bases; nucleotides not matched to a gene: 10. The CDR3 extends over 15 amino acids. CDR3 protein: CASSPQGLGGTEAFF. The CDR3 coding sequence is TGTGCCAGCAGCCCACAGGGGCTCGGGGGGACTGAAGCTTTCTTT.

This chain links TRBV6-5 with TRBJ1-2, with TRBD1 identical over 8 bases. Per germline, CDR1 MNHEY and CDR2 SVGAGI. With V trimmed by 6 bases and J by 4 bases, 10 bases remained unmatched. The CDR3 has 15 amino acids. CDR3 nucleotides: TGTGCCAGCAGCTATCGCGGACAGGGAGGCTATGGCTACACCTTC. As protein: CASSYRGQGGYGYTF.

The CDR3 loop is CSVEDRGTSGGYTDTQYF. In DNA, the CDR3 is TGCAGCGTTGAAGATCGAGGGACTAGCGGAGGCTACACAGATACGCAGTATTTT. The chain employs TRBV29-1 and TRBJ2-3; 11 nucleotides match TRBD2. CDR1 SQVTM and CDR2 ANQGSEA come from the germline V gene. This CDR3 comprises 18 residues. Trimming cost V 0 bases and J 2 bases; bases outside gene matches: 10.

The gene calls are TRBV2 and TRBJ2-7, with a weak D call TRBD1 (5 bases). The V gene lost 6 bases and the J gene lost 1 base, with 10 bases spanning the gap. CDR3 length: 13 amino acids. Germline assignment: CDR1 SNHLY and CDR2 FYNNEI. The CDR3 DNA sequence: TGTGCCAGCAGCCCCCCAGGGTCCTACGAGCAGTACTTC. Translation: CASSPPGSYEQYF.

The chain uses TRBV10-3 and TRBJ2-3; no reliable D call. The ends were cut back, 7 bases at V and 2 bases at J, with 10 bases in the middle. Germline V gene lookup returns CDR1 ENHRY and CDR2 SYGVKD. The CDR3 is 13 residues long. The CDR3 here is CAINALSTDTQYF. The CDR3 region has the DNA TGTGCCATCAACGCTCTATCCACAGATACGCAGTATTTT.

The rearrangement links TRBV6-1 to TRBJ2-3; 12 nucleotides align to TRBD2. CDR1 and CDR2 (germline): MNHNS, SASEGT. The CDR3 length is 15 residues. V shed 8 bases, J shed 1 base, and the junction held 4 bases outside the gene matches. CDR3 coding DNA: TGTGCCAGCGGAAGACTAGCGGGGGGCACAGATACGCAGTATTTT. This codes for CASGRLAGGTDTQYF.

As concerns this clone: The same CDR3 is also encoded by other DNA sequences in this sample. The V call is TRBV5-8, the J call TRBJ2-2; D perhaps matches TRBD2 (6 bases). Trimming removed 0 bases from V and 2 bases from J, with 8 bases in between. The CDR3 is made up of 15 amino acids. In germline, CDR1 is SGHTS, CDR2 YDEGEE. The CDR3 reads CASSLGTTNTGELFF. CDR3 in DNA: TGTGCCAGCAGCTTGGGGACTACCAACACCGGGGAGCTGTTTTTT.

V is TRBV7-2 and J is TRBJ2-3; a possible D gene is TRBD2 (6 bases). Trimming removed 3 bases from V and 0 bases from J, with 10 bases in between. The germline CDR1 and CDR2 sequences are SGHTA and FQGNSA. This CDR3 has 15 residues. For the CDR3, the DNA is TGTGCCAGCAGCTTGTGGGGGGTTAGCACAGATACGCAGTATTTT. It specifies CASSLWGVSTDTQYF.

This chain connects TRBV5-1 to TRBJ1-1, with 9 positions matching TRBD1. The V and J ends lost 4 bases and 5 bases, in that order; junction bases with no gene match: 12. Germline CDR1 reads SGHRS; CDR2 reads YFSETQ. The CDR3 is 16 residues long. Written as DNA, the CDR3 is TGCGCCAGCAGCGCCCCCGGGGACAGGGAGGGAACTGAAGCTTTCTTT. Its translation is CASSAPGDREGTEAFF.

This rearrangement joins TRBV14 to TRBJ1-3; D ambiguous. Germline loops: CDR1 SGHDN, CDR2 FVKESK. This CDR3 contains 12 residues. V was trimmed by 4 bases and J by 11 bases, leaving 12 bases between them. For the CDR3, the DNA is TGTGCCAGCAGCCTAGGACTGAGTTCCATATATTTT. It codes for CASSLGLSSIYF.

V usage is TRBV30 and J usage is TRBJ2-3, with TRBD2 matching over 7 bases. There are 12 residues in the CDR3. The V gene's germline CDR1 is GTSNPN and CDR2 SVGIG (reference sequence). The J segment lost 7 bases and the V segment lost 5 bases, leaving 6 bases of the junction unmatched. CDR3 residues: CAWSLGGYTQYF. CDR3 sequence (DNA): TGTGCCTGGTCCCTCGGGGGGTATACGCAGTATTTT.

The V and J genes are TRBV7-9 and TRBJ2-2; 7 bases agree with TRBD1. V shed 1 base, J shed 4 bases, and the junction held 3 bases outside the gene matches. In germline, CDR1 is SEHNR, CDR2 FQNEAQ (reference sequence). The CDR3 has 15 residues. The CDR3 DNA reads TGTGCCAGCAGCTTAGAGGGGGCGGTCACCGGGGAGCTGTTTTTT. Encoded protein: CASSLEGAVTGELFF.

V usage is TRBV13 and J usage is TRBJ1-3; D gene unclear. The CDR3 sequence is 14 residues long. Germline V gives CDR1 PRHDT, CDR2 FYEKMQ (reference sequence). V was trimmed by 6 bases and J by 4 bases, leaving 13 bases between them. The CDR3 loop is CASRDSRAGNTIYF. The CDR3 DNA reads TGTGCCAGCAGGGACTCGAGGGCAGGAAACACCATATATTTT. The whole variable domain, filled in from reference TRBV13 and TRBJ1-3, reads AAGVIQSPRHLIKEKRETATLKCYPIPRHDTVYWYQQGPGQDPQFLISFYEKMQSDKGSIPDRFSAQQFSDYHSELNMSSLELGDSALYFCASRDSRAGNTIYFGEGSWLTVV.